The T cell receptor beta chain under discussion was sequenced for a study of long-term antiretroviral therapy in people with HIV. Sequencing used immunoSEQ v3.0 at survey level. Sequencing used immunoSEQ multiplex PCR; TCRdb keeps in-frame clones, though not all of them. The sample lists under 25,000 clones, over 75% seen once, with less than 8% in the top ten. In germline, CDR1 is SGHTA, CDR2 FQGTGA. Between the trimmed V and J ends, which lost 6 bases and 1 base, there was a span of 15 bases. This CDR3 region has 15 residues. The clonotype comes from a man in his sixties with HIV. The V gene is TRBV7-3, the J gene TRBJ1-1; D might be TRBD1 (5 bases). The material was unsorted PBMCs, obtained 0.6 years after starting antiretroviral therapy. CDR3 in amino acids: CASSALGGENTEAFF. DNA of the CDR3: TGTGCCAGCAGTGCTTTGGGGGGGGAGAACACTGAAGCTTTCTTT.